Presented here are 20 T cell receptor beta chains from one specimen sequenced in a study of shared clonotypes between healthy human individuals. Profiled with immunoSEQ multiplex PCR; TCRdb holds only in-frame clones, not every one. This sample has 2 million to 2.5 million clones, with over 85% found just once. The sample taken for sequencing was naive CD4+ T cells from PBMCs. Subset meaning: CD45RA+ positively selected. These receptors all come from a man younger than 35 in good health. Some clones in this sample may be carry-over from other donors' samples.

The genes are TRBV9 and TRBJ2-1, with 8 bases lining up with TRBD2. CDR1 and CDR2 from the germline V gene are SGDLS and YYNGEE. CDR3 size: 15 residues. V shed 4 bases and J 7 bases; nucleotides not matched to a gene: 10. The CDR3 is CASSPIAGFANEQFF. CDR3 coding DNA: TGTGCCAGCAGCCCAATAGCGGGATTCGCGAATGAGCAGTTCTTC.

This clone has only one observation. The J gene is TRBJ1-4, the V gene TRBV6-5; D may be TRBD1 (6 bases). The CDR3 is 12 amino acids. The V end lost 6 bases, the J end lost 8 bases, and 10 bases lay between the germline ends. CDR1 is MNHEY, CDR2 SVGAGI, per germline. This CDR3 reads CASSTGNEKLFF. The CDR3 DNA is TGTGCCAGCAGCACAGGGAACGAAAAACTGTTTTTT.

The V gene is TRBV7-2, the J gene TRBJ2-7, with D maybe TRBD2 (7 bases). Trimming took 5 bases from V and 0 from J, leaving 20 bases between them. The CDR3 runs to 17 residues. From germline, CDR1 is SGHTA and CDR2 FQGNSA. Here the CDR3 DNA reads TGTGCCAGCAGCCGGCGCGGGGGCGCAACCTCCTCCTACGAGCAGTACTTC. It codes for CASSRRGGATSSYEQYF.

The CDR3 DNA reads TGTGCCAGCAGCCGTGGACAGGGTTGGACTGAAGCTTTCTTT. Its protein is CASSRGQGWTEAFF. This chain joins TRBV5-6 and TRBJ1-1; 8 nucleotides agree with TRBD1. The CDR3 totals 14 residues. After removal of 4 bases from V and 5 bases from J, the junction contained 7 bases not matched to a gene. Germline V lookup: CDR1 SGHDT, CDR2 YYEEEE.

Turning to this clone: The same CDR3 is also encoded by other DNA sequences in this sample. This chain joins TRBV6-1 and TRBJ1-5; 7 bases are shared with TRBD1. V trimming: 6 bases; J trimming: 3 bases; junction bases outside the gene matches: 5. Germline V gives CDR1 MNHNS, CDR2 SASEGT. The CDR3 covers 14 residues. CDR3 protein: CASSSGTANQPQHF. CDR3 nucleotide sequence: TGTGCCAGCAGCTCCGGGACAGCCAATCAGCCCCAGCATTTT.

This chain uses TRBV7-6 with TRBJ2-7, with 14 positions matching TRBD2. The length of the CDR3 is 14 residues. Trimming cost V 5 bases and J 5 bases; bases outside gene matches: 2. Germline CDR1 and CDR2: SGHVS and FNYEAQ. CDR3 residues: CASSKGLAGDEQYF. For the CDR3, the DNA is TGTGCCAGCAGCAAGGGACTAGCGGGAGACGAGCAGTACTTC.

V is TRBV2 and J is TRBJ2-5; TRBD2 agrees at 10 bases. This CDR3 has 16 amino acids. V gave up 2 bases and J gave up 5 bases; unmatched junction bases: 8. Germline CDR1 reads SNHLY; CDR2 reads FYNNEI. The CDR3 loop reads CASSESSGSGGETQYF. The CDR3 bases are TGTGCCAGCAGTGAATCTAGCGGGAGCGGGGGGGAGACCCAGTACTTC. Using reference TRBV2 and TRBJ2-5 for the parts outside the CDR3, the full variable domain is EPEVTQTPSHQVTQMGQEVILRCVPISNHLYFYWYRQILGQKVEFLVSFYNNEISEKSEIFDDQFSVERPDGSNFTLKIRSTKLEDSAMYFCASSESSGSGGETQYFGPGTRLLVL.

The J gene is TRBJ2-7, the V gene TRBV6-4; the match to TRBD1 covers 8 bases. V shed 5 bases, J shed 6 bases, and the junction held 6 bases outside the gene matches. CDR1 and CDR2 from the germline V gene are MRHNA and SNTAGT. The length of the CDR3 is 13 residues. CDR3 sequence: CASSQGQGFEQYF. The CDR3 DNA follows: TGTGCCAGCAGTCAAGGACAGGGATTCGAGCAGTACTTC.

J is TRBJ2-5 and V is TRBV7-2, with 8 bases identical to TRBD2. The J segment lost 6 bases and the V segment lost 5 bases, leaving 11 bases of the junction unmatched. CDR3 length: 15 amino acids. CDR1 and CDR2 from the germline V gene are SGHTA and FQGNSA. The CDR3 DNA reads TGTGCCAGCAGCCCACCGGGACTAGGGGGGCAGACCCAGTACTTC. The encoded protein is CASSPPGLGGQTQYF.

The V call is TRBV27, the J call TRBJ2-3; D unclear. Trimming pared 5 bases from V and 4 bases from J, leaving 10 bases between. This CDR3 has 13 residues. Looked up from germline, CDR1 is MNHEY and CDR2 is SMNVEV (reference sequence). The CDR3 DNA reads TGTGCCAGCAGTCCGAAGGGTCCAGATACGCAGTATTTT. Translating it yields CASSPKGPDTQYF.

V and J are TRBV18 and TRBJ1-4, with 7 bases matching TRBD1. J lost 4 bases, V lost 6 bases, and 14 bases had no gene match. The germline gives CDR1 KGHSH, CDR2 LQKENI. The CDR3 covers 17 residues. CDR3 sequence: CASSRRRGDSLNEKLFF. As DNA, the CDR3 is TGTGCCAGCTCCAGAAGGCGGGGGGACAGCCTTAATGAAAAACTGTTTTTT.

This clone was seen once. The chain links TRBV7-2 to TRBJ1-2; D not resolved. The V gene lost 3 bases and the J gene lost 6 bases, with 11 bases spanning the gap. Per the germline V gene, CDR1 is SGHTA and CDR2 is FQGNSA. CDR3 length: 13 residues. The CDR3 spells CASSFGISNGYTF. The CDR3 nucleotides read TGTGCCAGCAGCTTTGGGATCTCGAATGGCTACACCTTC.

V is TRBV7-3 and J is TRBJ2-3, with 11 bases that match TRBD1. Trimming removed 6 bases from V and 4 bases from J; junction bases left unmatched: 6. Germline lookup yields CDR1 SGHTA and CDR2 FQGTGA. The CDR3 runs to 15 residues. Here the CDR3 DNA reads TGTGCCAGCAGTTCGGGACAGGGGGAGGCAGATACGCAGTATTTT. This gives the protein CASSSGQGEADTQYF.

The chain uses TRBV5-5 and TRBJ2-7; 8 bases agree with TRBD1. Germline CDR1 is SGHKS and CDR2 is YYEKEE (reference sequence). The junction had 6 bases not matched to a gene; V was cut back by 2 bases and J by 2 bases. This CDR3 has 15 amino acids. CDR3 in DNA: TGTGCCAGCAGCTTTCGGGGACAGGCCGCCTACGAGCAGTACTTC. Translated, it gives CASSFRGQAAYEQYF.

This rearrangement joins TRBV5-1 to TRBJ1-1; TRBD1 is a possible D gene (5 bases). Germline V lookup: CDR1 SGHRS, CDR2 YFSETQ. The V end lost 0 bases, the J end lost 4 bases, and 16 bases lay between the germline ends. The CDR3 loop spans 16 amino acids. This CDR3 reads CASSLGEGQGGTEAFF. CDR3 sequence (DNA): TGCGCCAGCAGCTTGGGTGAGGGGCAGGGAGGCACTGAAGCTTTCTTT.

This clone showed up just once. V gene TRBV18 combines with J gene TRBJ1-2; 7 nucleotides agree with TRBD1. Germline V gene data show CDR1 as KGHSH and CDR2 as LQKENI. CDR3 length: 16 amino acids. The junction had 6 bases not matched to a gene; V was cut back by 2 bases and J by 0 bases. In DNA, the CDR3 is TGTGCCAGCTCACCAGCAACGACAGGGACTAACTATGGCTACACCTTC. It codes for CASSPATTGTNYGYTF.

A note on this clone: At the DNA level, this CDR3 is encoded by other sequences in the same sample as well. Here the CDR3 DNA reads TGCGCCAGCAGCTTCCAGGGTAGCAATGAGCAGTTCTTC. This gives the protein CASSFQGSNEQFF. The chain joins TRBV5-1 to TRBJ2-1; tentatively, D is TRBD1 (5 bases). This CDR3 comprises 13 residues. V shed 2 bases and J shed 6 bases, with 9 bases lying between them. Per the germline V gene, CDR1 is SGHRS and CDR2 is YFSETQ.

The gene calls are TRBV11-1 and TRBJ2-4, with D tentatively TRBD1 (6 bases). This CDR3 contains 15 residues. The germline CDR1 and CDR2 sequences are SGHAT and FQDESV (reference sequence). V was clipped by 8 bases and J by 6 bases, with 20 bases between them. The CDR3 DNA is TGTGCCAGCGGACACAGGGAATCTCTTGGAAACATTCAGTACTTC. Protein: CASGHRESLGNIQYF.

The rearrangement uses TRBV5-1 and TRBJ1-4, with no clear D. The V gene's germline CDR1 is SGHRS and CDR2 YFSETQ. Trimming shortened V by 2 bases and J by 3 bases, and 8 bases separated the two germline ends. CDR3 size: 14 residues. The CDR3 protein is CASSFWGANEKLFF. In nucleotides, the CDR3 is TGCGCCAGCAGCTTTTGGGGAGCTAATGAAAAACTGTTTTTT.

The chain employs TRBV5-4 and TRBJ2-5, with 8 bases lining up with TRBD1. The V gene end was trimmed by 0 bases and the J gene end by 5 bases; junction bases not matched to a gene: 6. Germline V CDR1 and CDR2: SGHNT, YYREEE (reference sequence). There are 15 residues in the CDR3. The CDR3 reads CASSLGVTGAETQYF. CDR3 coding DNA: TGTGCCAGCAGCTTGGGTGTGACAGGGGCGGAGACCCAGTACTTC.